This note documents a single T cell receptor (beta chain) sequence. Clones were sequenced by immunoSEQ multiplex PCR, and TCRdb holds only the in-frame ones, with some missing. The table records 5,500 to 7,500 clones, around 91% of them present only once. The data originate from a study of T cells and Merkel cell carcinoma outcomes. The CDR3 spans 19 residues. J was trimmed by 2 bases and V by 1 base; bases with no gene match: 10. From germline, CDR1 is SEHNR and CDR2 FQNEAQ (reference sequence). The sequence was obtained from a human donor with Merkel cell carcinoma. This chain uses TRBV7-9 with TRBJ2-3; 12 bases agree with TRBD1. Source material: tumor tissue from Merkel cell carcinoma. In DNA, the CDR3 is TGTGCCAGCAGCTTAGGATTAGGCGGGACAGGGGGCTACACAGATACGCAGTATTTT. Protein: CASSLGLGGTGGYTDTQYF.